This T cell receptor beta chain is drawn from a study of cytomegalovirus exposure and HLA in healthy donors. Study-level results: The classifier reportedly diagnosed cytomegalovirus status with high sensitivity and specificity. A later analysis linked a missense DCLRE1C variant to TCR beta V- and J-gene trimming. In most subjects, TCR beta sequences reportedly gave accurate predictions of HLA-A and HLA-B alleles.

As regards this clone: Its antigen is not known.

Primers: 60 Vbeta forward and 13 Jbeta reverse. Method: immunoSEQ multiplex PCR; TCRdb's copy keeps in-frame clones and lacks some. This sample has tens of thousands of clones, with about four fifths found just once. The germline V gene has CDR1 SGHNT and CDR2 YYREEE (reference sequence). Trimming at V came to 3 bases and at J to 6 bases, leaving 4 bases not matched to a gene. The CDR3 has 13 amino acids. The sequence was collected from a woman aged 30 to 39 in good health and CMV-seronegative. V gene TRBV5-4 combines with J gene TRBJ1-2; 8 bases agree with TRBD1. The sequenced material came from PBMCs. The CDR3 coding sequence is TGTGCCAGCAGCTGGACAGGGTCCGATGGCTACACCTTC. It specifies CASSWTGSDGYTF.